One and the same sample provided the 10 T cell receptor beta chains below, sequenced in a study of cytomegalovirus exposure and HLA in healthy donors. It was with 60 Vbeta and 13 Jbeta primers that the PCR ran. Some clones are missing from TCRdb's copy, which holds only in-frame ones; the method was immunoSEQ multiplex PCR. The sample has under 200,000 clones; roughly 84% are singletons. The sequenced sample was PBMCs. The receptors stem from a woman between 45 and 65 years old in good health and CMV-seropositive.

The rearrangement joins TRBV4-1 to TRBJ1-6, with D possibly matching TRBD1 (5 bases). Per the germline V gene, CDR1 is MGHRA and CDR2 is YSYEKL. This CDR3 comprises 16 residues. V lost 3 bases and J 6 bases, leaving 15 bases between the germline ends. The CDR3 sequence: CASSHGGGRSNSPLHF. DNA for the CDR3: TGCGCCAGCAGCCATGGGGGGGGTCGGAGTAATTCACCCCTCCACTTT.

The V call is TRBV2, the J call TRBJ1-1; D may be TRBD1 (6 bases). Germline V gene sequence: CDR1 SNHLY, CDR2 FYNNEI. V was clipped by 6 bases and J by 7 bases, with 15 bases between them. The CDR3 contains 13 residues. CDR3 nucleotides: TGTGCCAGCAGCACTCAGGGGTGGGATGAAGCTTTCTTT. This codes for CASSTQGWDEAFF.

V is TRBV5-1 and J is TRBJ1-1, with TRBD1 matching over 11 bases. V was pared by 4 bases and J by 6 bases, with 5 bases of the junction left unmatched. Germline CDR1 reads SGHRS; CDR2 reads YFSETQ. The CDR3 has 14 residues. This CDR3 is CASSARTGGSEAFF. DNA for the CDR3: TGCGCCAGCAGCGCCCGGACAGGGGGCTCTGAAGCTTTCTTT.

With respect to this clone: The same CDR3 can be traced to other DNA sequences in this sample. The J gene is TRBJ2-5, the V gene TRBV5-1; no reliable D call. This CDR3 is 11 amino acids long. V lost 5 bases and J lost 5, with 7 bases in between. Germline CDR1 is SGHRS and CDR2 is YFSETQ. In nucleotides, the CDR3 is TGCGCCAGCAGTAACGGGGAGACCCAGTACTTC. This encodes CASSNGETQYF. The entire variable domain, with the rest obtained from reference TRBV5-1 and TRBJ2-5, is as follows: KAGVTQTPRYLIKTRGQQVTLSCSPISGHRSVSWYQQTPGQGLQFLFEYFSETQRNKGNFPGRFSGRQFSNSRSEMNVSTLELGDSALYLCASSNGETQYFGPGTRLLVL.

This chain uses TRBV2 with TRBJ1-4; 8 bases map to TRBD1. The CDR3 sequence is 14 residues long. V gave up 6 bases and J gave up 5 bases; unmatched junction bases: 5. CDR1 SNHLY and CDR2 FYNNEI come from the germline V gene. CDR3 in amino acids: CASRGGQGNEKLFF. CDR3 coding DNA: TGTGCCAGCAGGGGCGGACAGGGAAATGAAAAACTGTTTTTT.

The chain carries TRBV9 and TRBJ2-3; TRBD2 is a possible D gene (6 bases). This CDR3 has 14 amino acids. Germline V gene data show CDR1 as SGDLS and CDR2 as YYNGEE. V lost 0 bases and J lost 6, with 11 bases in between. The CDR3 loop reads CASSVGRGRDTQYF. For the CDR3, the DNA is TGTGCCAGCAGCGTAGGGAGGGGAAGGGATACGCAGTATTTT.

This clone was found a few times. The V call is TRBV14, the J call TRBJ1-3; D might be TRBD1 (6 bases). The ends were cut back, 0 bases at V and 8 bases at J, with 17 bases in the middle. The CDR3 is 16 residues long. From germline, CDR1 is SGHDN and CDR2 FVKESK. DNA of the CDR3: TGTGCCAGCAGCCAAGAGGCCCGTTGGGGGCGAGACACCATATATTTT. Protein: CASSQEARWGRDTIYF. The complete variable domain, with remaining parts taken from reference TRBV14 and TRBJ1-3, reads EAGVTQFPSHSVIEKGQTVTLRCDPISGHDNLYWYRRVMGKEIKFLLHFVKESKQDESGMPNNRFLAERTGGTYSTLKVQPAELEDSGVYFCASSQEARWGRDTIYFGEGSWLTVV.

The chain is built from TRBV7-2 and TRBJ2-7; possible D gene TRBD2, 5 bases. Germline CDR1 reads SGHTA; CDR2 reads FQGNSA. Trimming shortened V by 1 base and J by 1 base, and 11 bases separated the two germline ends. This CDR3 has 15 amino acids. The CDR3 region is CASSLGTGTSYEQYF. The DNA for the CDR3 is TGTGCCAGCAGCTTAGGGACGGGAACTTCCTACGAGCAGTACTTC.

The CDR3 region has the DNA TGTGCCAGCAGCTTCGACAGGGCTGCCTACGAGCAGTACTTC. It encodes CASSFDRAAYEQYF. This rearrangement joins TRBV5-6 to TRBJ2-7; 7 nucleotides agree with TRBD1. CDR1 is SGHDT, CDR2 YYEEEE, per germline. Unmatched junction bases numbered 4, after V lost 2 bases and J lost 2 bases. The CDR3 loop spans 14 amino acids.

There are a few counts of this clone. The gene calls are TRBV7-9 and TRBJ2-5, with 9 bases aligning to TRBD2. The CDR3 has 14 amino acids. V shed 3 bases and J 5 bases; nucleotides not matched to a gene: 4. Germline V lookup: CDR1 SEHNR, CDR2 FQNEAQ (reference sequence). CDR3 bases: TGTGCCAGCAGCTTGGGCGGGGGGGCCGAGACCCAGTACTTC. Protein: CASSLGGGAETQYF.